This TCR beta chain was documented in a study of blood T cell repertoires in COVID-19. Background on the study: The origin of the acute and convalescent COVID-19 samples was the United States, Italy and Spain. PBMCs, B-cell-depleted T cells, or T cells were the source of the cDNA or gDNA that made up the material.

Germline CDR1 SGHNT, CDR2 YYREEE (reference sequence). The CDR3 runs to 15 residues. The J segment lost 4 bases and the V segment lost 4 bases, leaving 7 bases of the junction unmatched. Seattle researchers signed up patients amid active infection and tracked them longitudinally. Original processing notes: Cell counts per sample came from amplifying reference gene primers. Produced via immunoSEQ multiplex PCR; TCRdb's table is partial and in-frame only. That table gives V, J and clone size, and the DNA gave D and trimming. The sample includes 200,000 to 250,000 clones, approximately 90% seen only once; the top ten take 18%.

This TCR derives from a middle-aged man with COVID-19, enrolled during active disease. The genes are TRBV5-4 and TRBJ1-4, with 7 bases that match TRBD1. Sequencing input: peripheral blood. CDR3 sequence reads: CASSTGQTNNEKLFF. The DNA for the CDR3 is TGTGCCAGCAGCACGGGACAGACTAATAATGAAAAACTGTTTTTT.